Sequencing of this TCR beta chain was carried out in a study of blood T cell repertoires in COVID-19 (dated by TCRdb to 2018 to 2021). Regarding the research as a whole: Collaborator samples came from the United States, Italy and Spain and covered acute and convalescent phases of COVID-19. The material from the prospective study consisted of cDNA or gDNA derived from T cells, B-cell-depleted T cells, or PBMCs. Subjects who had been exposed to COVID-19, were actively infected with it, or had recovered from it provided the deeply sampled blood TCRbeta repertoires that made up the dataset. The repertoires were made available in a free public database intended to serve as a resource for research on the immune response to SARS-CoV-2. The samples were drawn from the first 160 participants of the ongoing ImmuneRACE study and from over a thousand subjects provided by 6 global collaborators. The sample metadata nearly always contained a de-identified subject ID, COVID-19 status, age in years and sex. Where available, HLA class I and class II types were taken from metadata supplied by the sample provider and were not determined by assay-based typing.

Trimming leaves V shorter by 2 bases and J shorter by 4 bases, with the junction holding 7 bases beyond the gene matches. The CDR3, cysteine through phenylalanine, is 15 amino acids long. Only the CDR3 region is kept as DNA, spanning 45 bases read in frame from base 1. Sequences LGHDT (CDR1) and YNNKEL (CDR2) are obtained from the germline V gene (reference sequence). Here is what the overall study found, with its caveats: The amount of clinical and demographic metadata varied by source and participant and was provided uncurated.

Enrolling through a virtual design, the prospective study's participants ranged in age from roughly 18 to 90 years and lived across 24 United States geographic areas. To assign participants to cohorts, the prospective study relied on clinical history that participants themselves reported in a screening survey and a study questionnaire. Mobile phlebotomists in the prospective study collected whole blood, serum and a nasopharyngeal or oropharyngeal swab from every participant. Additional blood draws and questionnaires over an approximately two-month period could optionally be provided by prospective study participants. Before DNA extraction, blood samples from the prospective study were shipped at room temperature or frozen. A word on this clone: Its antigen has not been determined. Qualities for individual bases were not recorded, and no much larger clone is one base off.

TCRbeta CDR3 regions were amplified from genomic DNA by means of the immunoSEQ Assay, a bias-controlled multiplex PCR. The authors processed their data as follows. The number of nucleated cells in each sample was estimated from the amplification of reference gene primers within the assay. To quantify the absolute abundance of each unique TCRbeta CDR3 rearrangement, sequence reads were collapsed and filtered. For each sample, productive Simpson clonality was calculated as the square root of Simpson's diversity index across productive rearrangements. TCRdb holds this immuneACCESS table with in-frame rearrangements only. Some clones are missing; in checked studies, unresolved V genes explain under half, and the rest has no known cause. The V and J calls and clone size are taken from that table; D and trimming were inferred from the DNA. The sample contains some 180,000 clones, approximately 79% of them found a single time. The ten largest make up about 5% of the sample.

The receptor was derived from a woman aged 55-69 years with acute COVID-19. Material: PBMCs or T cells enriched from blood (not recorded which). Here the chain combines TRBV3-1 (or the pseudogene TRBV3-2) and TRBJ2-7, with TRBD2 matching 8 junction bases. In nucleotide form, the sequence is TGTGCCAGCAGCCAATTTGGGACTAGGAGTTACGAGCAGTACTTC. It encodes CASSQFGTRSYEQYF.